This entry features one T cell receptor (beta chain) sequence. Distinct nucleotide sequences in the sample also encode this CDR3. Measured with immunoSEQ multiplex PCR; TCRdb has only the in-frame clones, and not every one. The data contain about 230,000 clones, 87% of them singletons. This sample stems from a study of blood T cell repertoires in COVID-19. This CDR3 contains 13 residues. Per the germline V gene, CDR1 is MRHNA and CDR2 is SNTAGT. Trimming took 6 bases from V and 3 from J; bases not matched to a gene: 3. This sequence originates from a man aged 30-40 years who had recovered from COVID-19. V usage is TRBV6-4 and J usage is TRBJ1-1, with 8 nucleotides matching TRBD1. The sequenced material came from PBMCs or T cells enriched from blood (not recorded which). The CDR3 sequence: CASSLTGDTEAFF. CDR3 DNA sequence: TGTGCCAGCAGCCTGACAGGGGACACTGAAGCTTTCTTT.